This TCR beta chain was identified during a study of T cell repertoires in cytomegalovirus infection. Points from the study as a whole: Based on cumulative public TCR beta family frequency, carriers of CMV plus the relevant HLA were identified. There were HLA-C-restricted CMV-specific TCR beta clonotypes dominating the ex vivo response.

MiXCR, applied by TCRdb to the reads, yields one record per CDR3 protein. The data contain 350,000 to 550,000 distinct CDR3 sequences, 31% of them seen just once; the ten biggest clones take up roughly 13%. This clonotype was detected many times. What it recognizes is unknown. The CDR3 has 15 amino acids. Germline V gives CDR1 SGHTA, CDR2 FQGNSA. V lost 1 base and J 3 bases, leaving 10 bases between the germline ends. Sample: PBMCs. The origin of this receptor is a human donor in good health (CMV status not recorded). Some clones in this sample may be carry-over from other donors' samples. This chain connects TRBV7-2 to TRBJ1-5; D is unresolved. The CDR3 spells CASSLDLGNNQPQHF. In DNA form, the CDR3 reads TGTGCCAGCAGCTTAGATTTGGGGAACAATCAGCCCCAGCATTTT.